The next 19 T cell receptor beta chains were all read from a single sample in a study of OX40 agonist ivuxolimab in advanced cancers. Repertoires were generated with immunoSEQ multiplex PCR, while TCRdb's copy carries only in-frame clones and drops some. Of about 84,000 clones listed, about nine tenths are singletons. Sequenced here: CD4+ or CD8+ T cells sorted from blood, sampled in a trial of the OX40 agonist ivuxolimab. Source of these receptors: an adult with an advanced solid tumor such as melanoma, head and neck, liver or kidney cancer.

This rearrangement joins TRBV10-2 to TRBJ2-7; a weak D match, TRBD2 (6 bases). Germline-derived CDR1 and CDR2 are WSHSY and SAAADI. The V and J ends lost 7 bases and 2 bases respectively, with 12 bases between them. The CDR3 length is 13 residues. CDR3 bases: TGCGCCAGCACCCCGACTAGAACCTACGAGCAGTACTTC. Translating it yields CASTPTRTYEQYF.

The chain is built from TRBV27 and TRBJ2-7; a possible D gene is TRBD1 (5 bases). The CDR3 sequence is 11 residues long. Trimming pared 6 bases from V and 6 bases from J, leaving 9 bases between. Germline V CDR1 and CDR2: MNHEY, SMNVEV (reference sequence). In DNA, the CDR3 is TGTGCCAGCAGAGGGGCGTCCGAGCAGTACTTC. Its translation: CASRGASEQYF.

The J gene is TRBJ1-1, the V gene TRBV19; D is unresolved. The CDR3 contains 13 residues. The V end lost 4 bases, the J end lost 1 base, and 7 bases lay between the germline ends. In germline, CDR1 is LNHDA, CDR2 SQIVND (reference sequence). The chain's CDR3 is CASSTWENTEAFF. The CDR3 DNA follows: TGTGCCAGTAGTACCTGGGAGAACACTGAAGCTTTCTTT.

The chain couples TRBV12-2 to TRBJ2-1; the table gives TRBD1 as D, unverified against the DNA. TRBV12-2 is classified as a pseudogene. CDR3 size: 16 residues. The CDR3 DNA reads TGTGCAAGGAGGTCCTCCCCCGGGACAGTATACAATGAGCAGTTCTTC. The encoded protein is CARRSSPGTVYNEQFF.

CDR3 bases: TGCGCCAGCAGCCAAGAGACAGGCCAATTTTACGAGCAGTACTTC. It encodes CASSQETGQFYEQYF. The gene calls are TRBV4-1 and TRBJ2-7; maybe TRBD1 (6 bases). This CDR3 is built from 15 residues. Germline CDR1 reads MGHRA; CDR2 reads YSYEKL. V was cut by 0 bases and J by 4 bases, with 13 bases left in between.

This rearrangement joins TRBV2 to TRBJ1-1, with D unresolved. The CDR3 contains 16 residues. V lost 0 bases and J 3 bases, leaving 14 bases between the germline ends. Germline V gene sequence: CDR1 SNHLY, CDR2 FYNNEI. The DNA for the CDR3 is TGTGCCAGCAGTGAAGCGCTCCGGAGTCGGGACACTGAAGCTTTCTTT. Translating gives CASSEALRSRDTEAFF.

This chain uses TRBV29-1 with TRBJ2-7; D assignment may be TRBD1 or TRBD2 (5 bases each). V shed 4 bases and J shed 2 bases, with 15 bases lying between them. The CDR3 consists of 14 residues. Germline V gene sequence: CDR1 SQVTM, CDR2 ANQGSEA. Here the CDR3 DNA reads TGCAGCGTTGTTCGCGGGCGAGGGGCCTACGAGCAGTACTTC. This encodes CSVVRGRGAYEQYF.

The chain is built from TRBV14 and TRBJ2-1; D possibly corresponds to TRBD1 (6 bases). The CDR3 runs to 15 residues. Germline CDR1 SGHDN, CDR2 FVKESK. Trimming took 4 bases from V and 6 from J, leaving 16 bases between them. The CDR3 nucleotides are TGTGCCAGCAGCCCTACAGGGATAATATTCAATGAGCAGTTCTTC. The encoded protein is CASSPTGIIFNEQFF.

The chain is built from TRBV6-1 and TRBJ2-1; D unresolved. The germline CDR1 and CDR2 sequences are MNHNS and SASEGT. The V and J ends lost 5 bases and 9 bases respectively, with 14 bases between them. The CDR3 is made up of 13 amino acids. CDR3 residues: CASSLNVGGEQFF. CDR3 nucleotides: TGTGCCAGCAGTTTAAACGTAGGTGGTGAGCAGTTCTTC.

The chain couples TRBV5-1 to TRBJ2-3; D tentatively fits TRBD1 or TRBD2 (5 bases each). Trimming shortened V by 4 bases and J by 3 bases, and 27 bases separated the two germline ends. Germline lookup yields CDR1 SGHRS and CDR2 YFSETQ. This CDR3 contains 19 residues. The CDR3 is CASSRRQGGGSGATDTQYF. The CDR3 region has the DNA TGCGCCAGCAGCAGACGCCAAGGAGGCGGGTCTGGGGCTACAGATACGCAGTATTTT.

In nucleotides, the CDR3 is TGTGCCAGCAGCGTCTACGTCGCAGACGGGGAGCTGTTTTTT. Protein: CASSVYVADGELFF. V is TRBV9 and J is TRBJ2-2; the D is unclear. Between the trimmed V and J ends, which lost 2 bases and 7 bases, there was a span of 12 bases. In germline, CDR1 is SGDLS, CDR2 YYNGEE. The CDR3 totals 14 residues.

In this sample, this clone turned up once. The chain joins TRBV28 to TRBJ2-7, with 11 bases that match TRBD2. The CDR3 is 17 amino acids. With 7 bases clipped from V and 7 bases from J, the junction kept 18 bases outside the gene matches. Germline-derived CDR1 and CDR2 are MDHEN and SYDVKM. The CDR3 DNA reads TGTGCCAGCAAGGGTGCACTAGCGGGAGCGGCTCTAAGGGAGCAGTACTTC. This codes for CASKGALAGAALREQYF.

CDR3 region: CASKVGGGPGGLTDTQYF. In DNA form, the CDR3 reads TGCGCCAGCAAGGTTGGTGGGGGACCGGGAGGACTCACAGATACGCAGTATTTT. V and J are TRBV5-1 and TRBJ2-3; 7 bases are a match to TRBD2. The V segment lost 6 bases and the J segment 2 bases; nucleotides outside the gene matches: 18. CDR1 and CDR2 (germline): SGHRS, YFSETQ. This CDR3 has 18 amino acids.

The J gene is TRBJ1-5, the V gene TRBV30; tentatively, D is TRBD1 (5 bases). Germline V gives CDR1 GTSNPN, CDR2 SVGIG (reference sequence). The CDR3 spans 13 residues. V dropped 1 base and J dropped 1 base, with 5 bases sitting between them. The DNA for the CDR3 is TGTGCCTGGAGTGGGGGGAGCAATCAGCCCCAGCATTTT. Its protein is CAWSGGSNQPQHF.

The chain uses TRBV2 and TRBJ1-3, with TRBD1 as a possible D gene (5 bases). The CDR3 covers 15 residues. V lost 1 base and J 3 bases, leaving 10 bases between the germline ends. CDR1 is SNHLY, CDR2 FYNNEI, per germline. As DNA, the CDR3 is TGTGCCAGCAGTGAAGGACAGACCCGTGGAAACACCATATATTTT. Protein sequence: CASSEGQTRGNTIYF.

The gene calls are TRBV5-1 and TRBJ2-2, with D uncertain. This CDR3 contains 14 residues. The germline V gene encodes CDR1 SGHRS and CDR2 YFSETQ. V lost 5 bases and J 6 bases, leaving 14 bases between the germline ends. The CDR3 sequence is CASRQEPVSGELFF. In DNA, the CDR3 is TGCGCCAGCAGACAAGAACCGGTCTCCGGGGAGCTGTTTTTT.

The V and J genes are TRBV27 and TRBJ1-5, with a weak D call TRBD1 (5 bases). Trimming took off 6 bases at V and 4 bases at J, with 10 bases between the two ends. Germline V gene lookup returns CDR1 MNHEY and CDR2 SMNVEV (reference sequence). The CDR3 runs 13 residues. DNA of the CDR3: TGTGCCAGCAGCCTGGGGCGGAATCAGCCCCAGCATTTT. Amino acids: CASSLGRNQPQHF.

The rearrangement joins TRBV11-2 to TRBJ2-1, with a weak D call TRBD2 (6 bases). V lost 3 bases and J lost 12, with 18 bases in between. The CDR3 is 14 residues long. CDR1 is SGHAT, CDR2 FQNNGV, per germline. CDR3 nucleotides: TGTGCCAGCAGCTTCGGGCTGCGGGACGCACGGCAGTTCTTC. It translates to CASSFGLRDARQFF. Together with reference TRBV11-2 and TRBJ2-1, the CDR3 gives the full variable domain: EAGVAQSPRYKIIEKRQSVAFWCNPISGHATLYWYQQILGQGPKLLIQFQNNGVVDDSQLPKDRFSAERLKGVDSTLKIQPAKLEDSAVYLCASSFGLRDARQFFGPGTRLTVL.

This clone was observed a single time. The CDR3 DNA reads TGCGCCAGCAGCCAAACAGGGGGGCCTAATTCACCCCTCCACTTT. As protein: CASSQTGGPNSPLHF. The gene calls are TRBV4-1 and TRBJ1-6, with 8 bases fitting TRBD1. This CDR3 spans 15 amino acids. Per the germline V gene, CDR1 is MGHRA and CDR2 is YSYEKL. Unmatched junction bases numbered 3, after V lost 2 bases and J lost 6 bases.